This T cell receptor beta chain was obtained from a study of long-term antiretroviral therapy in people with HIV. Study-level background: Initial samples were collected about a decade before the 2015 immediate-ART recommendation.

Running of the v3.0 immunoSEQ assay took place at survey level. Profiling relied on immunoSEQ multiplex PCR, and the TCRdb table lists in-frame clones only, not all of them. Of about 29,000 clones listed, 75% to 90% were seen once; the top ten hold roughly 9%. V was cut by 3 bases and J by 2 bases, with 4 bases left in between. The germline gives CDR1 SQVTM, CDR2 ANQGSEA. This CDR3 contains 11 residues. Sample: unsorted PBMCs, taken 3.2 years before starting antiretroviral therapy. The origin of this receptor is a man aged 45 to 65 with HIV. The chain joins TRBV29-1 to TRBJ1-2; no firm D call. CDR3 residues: CSVDVNYGYTF. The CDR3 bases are TGCAGCGTTGACGTAAACTATGGCTACACCTTC.